One T cell receptor (beta chain) is described in this entry. Its cognate antigen is unknown. Germline-derived CDR1 and CDR2 are LGHNA and YNFKEQ. With 4 bases clipped from V and 5 bases from J, the junction kept 3 bases outside the gene matches. The CDR3 covers 14 residues. The data derive from a study of cytomegalovirus exposure and HLA in healthy donors. Turning to the study itself: Some 77 million unique TCRs from HLA-typed donors were held in an early release of data. Of approximately 400 genotyped donors, 70% to 85% clustered with self-reported Caucasian donors.

The PCR ran on 60 Vbeta and 13 Jbeta primers. Libraries were prepared by immunoSEQ multiplex PCR; TCRdb keeps only in-frame clonotypes and omits some of them. The table has 100,000 or so clones, 65% to 85% seen once. Overall study findings and caveats: CMV serostatus stood as the only immune exposure information on hand. A later analysis linked a missense DCLRE1C variant to TCR beta V- and J-gene trimming.

The gene calls are TRBV4-2 and TRBJ2-5; TRBD1 matches at 11 bases. The receptor was derived from a man aged 18-30 years in good health and CMV-seronegative. The sequenced sample was PBMCs. CDR3 amino acids: CASSRTGGEETQYF. The CDR3 nucleotides are TGTGCCAGCAGCCGGACAGGGGGCGAGGAGACCCAGTACTTC.